The 16 T cell receptor beta chains given below trace back to one sample, sequenced in a study of blood T cell repertoires in COVID-19. The repertoire was sequenced with immunoSEQ multiplex PCR; TCRdb's copy has only in-frame clones and lacks some. The sample carries around 380,000 clones, 87% recorded once. What was sequenced was PBMCs or T cells enriched from blood (not recorded which). Every receptor here comes from a man aged 25-45 years who had recovered from COVID-19.

This chain joins TRBV6-5 and TRBJ1-6; D not certain. In germline, CDR1 is MNHEY, CDR2 SVGAGI. V gave up 2 bases and J gave up 7 bases, with 9 bases separating them. The CDR3 covers 14 residues. The CDR3 region has the DNA TGTGCCAGCAGTTACGCCTGGGCAAATTCACCCCTCCACTTT. This gives the protein CASSYAWANSPLHF.

The chain links TRBV6-5 to TRBJ2-7; 7 bases are a match to TRBD1. V shed 0 bases, J shed 4 bases, and the junction held 3 bases outside the gene matches. The CDR3 length is 14 residues. Germline V CDR1 and CDR2: MNHEY, SVGAGI. CDR3 protein: CASSYSDRQYEQYF. The CDR3, as DNA: TGTGCCAGCAGTTACTCGGACAGGCAATACGAGCAGTACTTC.

This chain links TRBV7-9 with TRBJ2-3; D may be TRBD1 (6 bases). Per germline, CDR1 SEHNR and CDR2 FQNEAQ (reference sequence). V lost 1 base to trimming and J lost 3 bases, with 14 bases between them. This CDR3 contains 16 residues. CDR3 nucleotides: TGTGCCAGCAGCTTAGGGGCAGGGCAGGGGACAGATACGCAGTATTTT. Translation gives CASSLGAGQGTDTQYF. Full variable domain (rest looked up from reference TRBV7-9 and TRBJ2-3): DTGVSQNPRHKITKRGQNVTFRCDPISEHNRLYWYRQTLGQGPEFLTYFQNEAQLEKSRLLSDRFSAERPKGSFSTLEIQRTEQGDSAMYLCASSLGAGQGTDTQYFGPGTRLTVL.

This clone was seen a handful of times. The chain recombines TRBV28 with TRBJ2-7, with 12 bases lining up with TRBD1. The CDR3 spans 14 residues. Germline V gives CDR1 MDHEN, CDR2 SYDVKM. The junction had 6 bases not matched to a gene; V was cut back by 6 bases and J by 6 bases. The CDR3 sequence is CASRGQGAQGEQYF. The CDR3 region has the DNA TGTGCCAGCAGGGGACAGGGGGCGCAAGGCGAGCAGTACTTC. Full variable domain (outside the CDR3, taken from reference TRBV28 and TRBJ2-7): DVKVTQSSRYLVKRTGEKVFLECVQDMDHENMFWYRQDPGLGLRLIYFSYDVKMKEKGDIPEGYSVSREKKERFSLILESASTNQTSMYLCASRGQGAQGEQYFGPGTRLTVT.

The chain has TRBV9 and TRBJ2-3, with TRBD2 identical over 7 bases. The CDR3 has 17 amino acids. After removal of 2 bases from V and 2 bases from J, the junction contained 11 bases not matched to a gene. Per germline, CDR1 SGDLS and CDR2 YYNGEE. CDR3 sequence reads: CASSVPRASGDTDTQYF. In nucleotides, the CDR3 is TGTGCCAGCAGCGTCCCCAGGGCCAGCGGGGACACAGATACGCAGTATTTT.

This clone was seen only once. The chain employs TRBV11-2 and TRBJ1-2; TRBD1 matches at 10 bases. J lost 8 bases, V lost 6 bases, and 6 bases had no gene match. CDR1 is SGHAT, CDR2 FQNNGV, per germline. This CDR3 has 13 amino acids. The CDR3 loop is CASRRTGGEGYTF. The CDR3 DNA is TGTGCCAGCAGAAGGACAGGGGGGGAGGGCTACACCTTC.

This sequence joins TRBV19 and TRBJ1-4; D perhaps matches TRBD1 (6 bases). The CDR3 contains 15 residues. V lost 3 bases and J 2 bases, leaving 10 bases between the germline ends. Germline V CDR1 and CDR2: LNHDA, SQIVND (reference sequence). This chain's CDR3 is CASSISDRTNEKLFF. The CDR3 bases are TGTGCCAGTAGTATTAGCGACAGGACTAATGAAAAACTGTTTTTT.

The sample holds one count of this clone. The chain links TRBV5-1 to TRBJ2-1; 7 bases line up with TRBD2. Unmatched junction bases numbered 1, after V lost 4 bases and J lost 0 bases. This CDR3 region has 14 residues. Germline values: CDR1 SGHRS, CDR2 YFSETQ. The CDR3 reads CASSGGDSYNEQFF. In DNA, the CDR3 is TGCGCCAGCAGCGGGGGGGACTCCTACAATGAGCAGTTCTTC.

This clone was observed a single time. The chain carries TRBV9 and TRBJ2-3; TRBD2 matches 7 bases. This CDR3 region has 15 residues. Germline trimming cut 4 bases from V and 3 bases from J; bases unmatched to any gene: 8. Germline assignment: CDR1 SGDLS and CDR2 YYNGEE. The CDR3 nucleotides are TGTGCCAGCAGCCCACAGCGGGGATCAACAGATACGCAGTATTTT. Translating it yields CASSPQRGSTDTQYF. The complete variable domain, with remaining parts taken from reference TRBV9 and TRBJ2-3, reads DSGVTQTPKHLITATGQRVTLRCSPRSGDLSVYWYQQSLDQGLQFLIQYYNGEERAKGNILERFSAQQFPDLHSELNLSSLELGDSALYFCASSPQRGSTDTQYFGPGTRLTVL.

In this sample, this clone turned up once. This sequence joins TRBV14 and TRBJ2-7, with TRBD2 identical over 13 bases. Germline V gene sequence: CDR1 SGHDN, CDR2 FVKESK. The length of the CDR3 is 18 residues. The trim removed 0 bases at V and 2 bases at J, leaving 7 bases unmatched. CDR3: CASSQDRLAGGQPYEQYF. The CDR3, as DNA: TGTGCCAGCAGCCAAGACCGACTAGCGGGGGGCCAACCCTACGAGCAGTACTTC.

The CDR3 region has the DNA TGTGCCAGCAGCGTAACTAGCGCAAAAATACCCGGGGAGCTGTTTTTT. The encoded protein is CASSVTSAKIPGELFF. This chain joins TRBV9 and TRBJ2-2, with TRBD2 identical over 7 bases. The CDR3 contains 16 residues. CDR1 and CDR2 (germline): SGDLS, YYNGEE. J lost 6 bases, V lost 1 base, and 9 bases had no gene match. The full variable domain, in which reference TRBV9 and TRBJ2-2 provide the parts outside the CDR3, is DSGVTQTPKHLITATGQRVTLRCSPRSGDLSVYWYQQSLDQGLQFLIQYYNGEERAKGNILERFSAQQFPDLHSELNLSSLELGDSALYFCASSVTSAKIPGELFFGEGSRLTVL.

This clone was counted only a few times. V is TRBV2 and J is TRBJ1-6, with a tentative D call TRBD1 (5 bases). V was clipped by 5 bases and J by 7 bases, with 18 bases between them. Germline lookup yields CDR1 SNHLY and CDR2 FYNNEI. This CDR3 region has 16 residues. The CDR3 DNA follows: TGTGCCAGCAGTAACAAGGGGTGGGAAGGGAATTCACCCCTCCACTTT. This gives the protein CASSNKGWEGNSPLHF.

This clone was recorded a few times. The V call is TRBV27, the J call TRBJ1-2; a possible D gene is TRBD1 (5 bases). CDR3 length: 15 amino acids. The germline CDR1 and CDR2 sequences are MNHEY and SMNVEV (reference sequence). V lost 0 bases and J 2 bases, leaving 10 bases between the germline ends. The CDR3 spells CASSLSGAGNYGYTF. CDR3 coding DNA: TGTGCCAGCAGTTTATCTGGGGCTGGAAACTATGGCTACACCTTC.

The V call is TRBV5-1, the J call TRBJ2-7; 8 nucleotides match TRBD1. This CDR3 is built from 13 residues. Looked up from germline, CDR1 is SGHRS and CDR2 is YFSETQ. The ends lost 4 bases at V and 3 bases at J; junction bases unmatched: 3. The CDR3 region has the DNA TGCGCCAGCAGCGACGGACAGGGCTACGAGCAGTACTTC. Translation: CASSDGQGYEQYF.

The chain joins TRBV23-1 to TRBJ2-6, with D perhaps matching TRBD1 (6 bases). TRBV23-1 is assigned to the ORF class and has an uncertain function. Trimming cost V 11 bases and J 0 bases, with 17 bases left between them. The CDR3 is made up of 16 amino acids. CDR3 in DNA: TGCGCCGTTTGGGACACGTACGACTCTGGGGCCAACGTCCTGACTTTC. Encoded protein: CAVWDTYDSGANVLTF.

The genes are TRBV2 and TRBJ2-3; no definite D call. This CDR3 contains 12 residues. The ends were cut back, 5 bases at V and 6 bases at J, with 9 bases in the middle. Germline CDR1 SNHLY, CDR2 FYNNEI. The CDR3 loop reads CASSPVVDTQYF. DNA for the CDR3: TGTGCCAGCAGTCCCGTCGTCGATACGCAGTATTTT.